The 4 T cell receptor beta chains below all came from one sample that was sequenced in a study of long-term antiretroviral therapy in people with HIV. The libraries were made with immunoSEQ v3.0 at survey level. Clones were sequenced by immunoSEQ multiplex PCR, and TCRdb holds only the in-frame ones, with some missing. The sample carries about 22,000 clones, around 84% recorded once. Specimen: unsorted PBMCs, collected 1.3 years after starting antiretroviral therapy. All receptors come from a man aged 55 to 70 with HIV.

This sequence joins TRBV14 and TRBJ2-1; D is unclear. The V gene's germline CDR1 is SGHDN and CDR2 FVKESK. This CDR3 spans 15 amino acids. The ends were cut back, 4 bases at V and 0 bases at J, with 10 bases in the middle. The DNA for the CDR3 is TGTGCCAGCAGCCGTCACTTGAGCTCCTACAATGAGCAGTTCTTC. Translation gives CASSRHLSSYNEQFF. Full variable domain (outside the CDR3, taken from reference TRBV14 and TRBJ2-1): EAGVTQFPSHSVIEKGQTVTLRCDPISGHDNLYWYRRVMGKEIKFLLHFVKESKQDESGMPNNRFLAERTGGTYSTLKVQPAELEDSGVYFCASSRHLSSYNEQFFGPGTRLTVL.

The V gene is TRBV7-2, the J gene TRBJ2-7, with 11 bases matching TRBD2. Germline CDR1 SGHTA, CDR2 FQGNSA. J lost 2 bases, V lost 5 bases, and 2 bases had no gene match. This CDR3 has 14 amino acids. The CDR3 is CASSEGLAAYEQYF. CDR3 DNA sequence: TGTGCCAGCAGCGAGGGACTAGCGGCCTACGAGCAGTACTTC.

The rearrangement links TRBV5-4 to TRBJ2-5; D is possibly TRBD1 (5 bases). The CDR3 contains 15 residues. CDR1 and CDR2 (germline): SGHNT, YYREEE (reference sequence). Deletions cut 3 bases from V and 2 bases from J, with 14 bases between. Here the CDR3 DNA reads TGTGCCAGCAGCTCTAAGGGGTCAGATCAAGAGACCCAGTACTTC. It translates to CASSSKGSDQETQYF.

The V and J genes are TRBV6-5 and TRBJ1-3; D not certain. V dropped 0 bases and J dropped 0 bases, with 6 bases sitting between them. This CDR3 region has 15 residues. Germline lookup yields CDR1 MNHEY and CDR2 SVGAGI. This chain's CDR3 is CASSYSVSSGNTIYF. CDR3 sequence (DNA): TGTGCCAGCAGTTACTCGGTCAGCTCTGGAAACACCATATATTTT.